This T cell receptor (beta chain) was recorded in a study of T cell changes during pregnancy in multiple sclerosis. Data came from immunoSEQ multiplex PCR; TCRdb stores just in-frame clones and leaves some out. Among fewer than 40,000 clones listed, about nine tenths were seen once. CDR1 is LGHNA, CDR2 YNFKEQ, per germline. The CDR3 covers 18 residues. J gave up 1 base and V 8 bases, and 20 bases lay outside the gene matches. Source: CD8+ T cells from peripheral blood mononuclear cells, taken in the first trimester of pregnancy. The TCR originated in a female donor with multiple sclerosis, enrolled in a pregnancy study. This chain uses TRBV4-2 with TRBJ2-7, with 7 bases that match TRBD1. CDR3 nucleotide sequence: TGTGCCAGCCGTTTTATTGGGACAAGAGGGGACAGATCCTACGAGCAGTACTTC. Its protein product is CASRFIGTRGDRSYEQYF.